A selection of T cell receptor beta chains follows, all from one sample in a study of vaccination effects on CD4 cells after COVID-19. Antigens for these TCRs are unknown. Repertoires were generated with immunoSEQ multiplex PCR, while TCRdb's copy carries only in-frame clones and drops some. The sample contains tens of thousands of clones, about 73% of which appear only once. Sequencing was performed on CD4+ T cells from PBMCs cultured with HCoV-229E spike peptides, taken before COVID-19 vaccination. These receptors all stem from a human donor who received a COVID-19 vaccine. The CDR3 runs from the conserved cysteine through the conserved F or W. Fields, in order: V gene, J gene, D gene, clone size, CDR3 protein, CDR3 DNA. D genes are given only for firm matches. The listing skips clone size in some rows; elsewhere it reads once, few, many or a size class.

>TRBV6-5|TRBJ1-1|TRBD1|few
CASRTPGGPNTEAFF
TGTGCCAGCAGGACCCCAGGGGGCCCGAACACTGAAGCTTTCTTT
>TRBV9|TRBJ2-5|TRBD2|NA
CASSVYASGETQYF
TGTGCCAGCAGCGTATACGCTAGCGGGGAGACCCAGTACTTC
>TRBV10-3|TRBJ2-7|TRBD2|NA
CAIRTGLAVYQQYF
TGTGCCATCAGGACGGGACTAGCGGTCTATCAGCAGTACTTC
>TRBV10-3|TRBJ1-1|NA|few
CAIKAGVENTEAFF
TGTGCCATCAAGGCAGGGGTTGAGAACACTGAAGCTTTCTTT
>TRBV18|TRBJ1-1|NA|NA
CASSPDSNTEAFF
TGTGCCAGCTCCCCCGACAGTAACACTGAAGCTTTCTTT
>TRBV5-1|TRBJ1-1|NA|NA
CASSLGSGNTEAFF
TGCGCCAGCAGCTTAGGTTCGGGGAACACTGAAGCTTTCTTT
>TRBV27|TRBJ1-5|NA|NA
CASSLTISGTQPQHF
TGTGCCAGCAGTTTAACTATATCAGGAACTCAGCCCCAGCATTTT
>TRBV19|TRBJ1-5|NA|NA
CASSKERVSGNQPQHF
TGTGCCAGTAGTAAGGAGCGTGTCAGTGGCAATCAGCCCCAGCATTTT
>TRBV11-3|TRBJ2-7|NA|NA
CASSLTSKSNEQYF
TGTGCCAGCAGCTTAACTAGCAAGTCGAACGAGCAGTACTTC
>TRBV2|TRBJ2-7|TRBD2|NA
CASRTSGSIGEQYF
TGTGCCAGCAGGACTAGCGGGAGTATAGGTGAGCAGTACTTC
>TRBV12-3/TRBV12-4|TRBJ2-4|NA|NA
CASSPGLKNIQYF
TGTGCCAGCAGCCCGGGACTCAAAAACATTCAGTACTTC
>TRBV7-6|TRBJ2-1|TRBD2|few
CASSLGLPGLAGPYNEQFF
TGTGCCAGCAGCTTAGGACTGCCGGGACTAGCGGGGCCCTACAATGAGCAGTTCTTC
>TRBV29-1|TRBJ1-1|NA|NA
CSVVDTEAFF
TGCAGCGTTGTAGACACTGAAGCTTTCTTT
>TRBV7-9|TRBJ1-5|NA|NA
CASSATGHHQPQHF
TGTGCCAGCAGCGCCACAGGGCACCATCAGCCCCAGCATTTT
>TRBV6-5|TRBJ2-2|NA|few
CASSMPAGATGELFF
TGTGCCAGCTCCATGCCAGCGGGTGCTACCGGGGAGCTGTTTTTT
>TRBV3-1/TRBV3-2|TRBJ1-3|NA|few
CASSGIGGILSGNTIYF
TGTGCCAGCAGTGGTATTGGCGGAATCCTCTCTGGAAACACCATATATTTT
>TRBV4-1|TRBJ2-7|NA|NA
CASSQGQIYEQYF
TGCGCCAGCAGCCAAGGACAGATATACGAGCAGTACTTC
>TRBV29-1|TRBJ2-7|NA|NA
CSVEPRQGEQYF
TGCAGCGTCGAACCCAGGCAGGGCGAGCAGTACTTC
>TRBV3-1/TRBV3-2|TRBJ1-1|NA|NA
CASSLVDWSPTEAFF
TGTGCCAGCAGCCTCGTCGATTGGTCCCCCACTGAAGCTTTCTTT
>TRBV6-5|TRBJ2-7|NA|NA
CASGWGPTEQYF
TGTGCCAGCGGCTGGGGCCCCACCGAGCAGTACTTC
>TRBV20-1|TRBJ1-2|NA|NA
CSARAGYGYTF
TGCAGTGCTAGGGCCGGCTATGGCTACACCTTC
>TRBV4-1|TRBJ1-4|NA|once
CASSHPQGRGRITNEKLFF
TGCGCCAGCAGCCACCCCCAGGGCAGGGGACGGATAACTAATGAAAAACTGTTTTTT
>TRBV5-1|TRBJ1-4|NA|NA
CASSLGGGSEKLFF
TGCGCCAGCAGCTTGGGGGGGGGAAGTGAAAAACTGTTTTTT
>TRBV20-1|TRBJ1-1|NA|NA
CSASVHLNTEAFF
TGCAGTGCTAGTGTACACTTGAACACTGAAGCTTTCTTT
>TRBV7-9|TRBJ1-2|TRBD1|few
CASSAGQGDYGYTF
TGTGCCAGCAGCGCGGGACAGGGGGACTATGGCTACACCTTC
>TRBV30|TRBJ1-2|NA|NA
CAWLPVSTLNYGYTF
TGTGCCTGGCTCCCAGTATCTACACTTAACTATGGCTACACCTTC
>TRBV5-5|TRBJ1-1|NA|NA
CASSLLGALLYTEAFF
TGTGCCAGCAGCTTGCTTGGGGCTCTACTATACACTGAAGCTTTCTTT
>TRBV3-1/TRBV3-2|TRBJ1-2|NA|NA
CASSQEPDGGDYGYTF
TGTGCCAGCAGCCAAGAACCCGACGGGGGAGACTATGGCTACACCTTC
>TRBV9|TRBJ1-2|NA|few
CASSVDRLQDGYTF
TGTGCCAGCAGCGTAGATAGGCTTCAGGATGGCTACACCTTC
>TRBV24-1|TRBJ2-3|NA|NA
CATSISGTDTQYF
TGTGCCACCAGTATTTCAGGCACAGATACGCAGTATTTT
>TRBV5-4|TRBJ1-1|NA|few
CASSLQENTEAFF
TGTGCCAGCAGCTTACAGGAGAACACTGAAGCTTTCTTT
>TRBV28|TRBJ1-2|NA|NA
CASSLTGHHGYTF
TGTGCCAGCAGTTTGACAGGCCACCATGGCTACACCTTC
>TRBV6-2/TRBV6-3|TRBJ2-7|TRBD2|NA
CASSYVVRGLVPREQYF
TGTGCCAGCAGTTATGTGGTCCGGGGACTAGTCCCTCGGGAGCAGTACTTC
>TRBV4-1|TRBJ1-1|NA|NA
CASSREGLTEAFF
TGCGCCAGCAGCCGGGAAGGGTTGACTGAAGCTTTCTTT
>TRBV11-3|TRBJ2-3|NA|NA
CASSFQAFSTDTQYF
TGTGCCAGCAGCTTTCAGGCCTTTAGCACAGATACGCAGTATTTT
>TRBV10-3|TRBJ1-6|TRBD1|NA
CAISDTGTGTSPLHF
TGTGCCATCAGTGATACCGGGACAGGGACTTCACCCCTCCACTTT
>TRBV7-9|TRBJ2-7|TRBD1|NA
CASSFGTGGYEQYF
TGTGCCAGCAGCTTTGGGACAGGGGGCTACGAGCAGTACTTC
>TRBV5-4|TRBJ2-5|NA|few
CASSFEPLRTQYF
TGTGCCAGCAGCTTCGAACCTCTGAGGACCCAGTACTTC
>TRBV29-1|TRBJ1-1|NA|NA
CSVAQGNTEAFF
TGCAGCGTTGCTCAGGGGAACACTGAAGCTTTCTTT
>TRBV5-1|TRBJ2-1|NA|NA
CASSLVSEPRQFF
TGCGCCAGCAGCTTGGTTTCAGAGCCCAGGCAGTTCTTC
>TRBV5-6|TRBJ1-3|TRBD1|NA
CASSLLAGGSGNTIYF
TGTGCCAGCAGCTTGTTGGCAGGGGGATCTGGAAACACCATATATTTT
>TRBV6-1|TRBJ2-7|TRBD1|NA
CASFTGGYEQYF
TGTGCCAGCTTTACAGGGGGCTACGAGCAGTACTTC
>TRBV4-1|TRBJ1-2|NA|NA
CASSQDAQGYGYTF
TGCGCCAGCAGCCAAGACGCCCAGGGCTATGGCTACACCTTC
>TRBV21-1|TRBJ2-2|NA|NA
CASKEGGRAENQRESGNTGELFF
TGTGCCAGCAAAGAGGGCGGGAGAGCGGAGAATCAAAGAGAGTCGGGGAACACCGGGGAGCTGTTTTTT
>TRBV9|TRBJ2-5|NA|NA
CASSVEPGWQETQYF
TGTGCCAGCAGCGTAGAGCCGGGTTGGCAAGAGACCCAGTACTTC
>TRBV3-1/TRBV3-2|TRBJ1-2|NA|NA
CASSQGQAWGYGYTF
TGTGCCAGCAGCCAAGGTCAGGCCTGGGGTTATGGCTACACCTTC
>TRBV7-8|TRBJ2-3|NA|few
CASSFRLDGTDTQYF
TGTGCCAGCAGCTTCAGACTAGATGGCACAGATACGCAGTATTTT
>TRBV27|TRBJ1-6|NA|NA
CASSSALPSPLHF
TGTGCCAGCAGTTCAGCTCTGCCATCACCCCTCCACTTT
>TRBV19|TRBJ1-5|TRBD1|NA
CASSDRGQGNQPQHF
TGTGCCAGTAGTGACAGGGGGCAGGGGAATCAGCCCCAGCATTTT
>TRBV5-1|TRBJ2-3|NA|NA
CASSLAPGSNTQYF
TGCGCCAGCAGCTTGGCCCCGGGGTCAAATACGCAGTATTTT
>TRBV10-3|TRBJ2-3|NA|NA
CAIGLEPTDTQYF
TGTGCCATCGGCCTGGAGCCGACAGATACGCAGTATTTT
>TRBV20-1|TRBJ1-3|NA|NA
CSASRATGNTIYF
TGCAGTGCTAGTCGCGCTACTGGAAACACCATATATTTT
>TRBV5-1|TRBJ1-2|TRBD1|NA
CASSSGQGNYGYTF
TGCGCCAGCAGCTCGGGACAGGGGAACTATGGCTACACCTTC
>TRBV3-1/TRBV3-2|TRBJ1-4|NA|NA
CASSHGIGLFF
TGTGCCAGCAGCCATGGAATAGGGCTGTTTTTT
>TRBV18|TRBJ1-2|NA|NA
CASSPRDFPLYGYTF
TGTGCCAGCTCACCACGGGACTTTCCCCTATATGGCTACACCTTC